A single sample gave rise to the 28 T cell receptor beta chains below, sequenced in a study of blood T cell repertoires in COVID-19. The protocol was immunoSEQ multiplex PCR, while the TCRdb copy is restricted to in-frame clones and leaves out a portion. The sample consists of about 83,000 clones, 86% of them appearing once. The sequenced sample consisted of peripheral blood. Every receptor here comes from a man over 45 with active COVID-19.

Comment on this clone: Different DNA sequences within this sample yield the same CDR3. The chain employs TRBV5-1 and TRBJ2-1; D unclear. V lost 0 bases and J lost 4, with 5 bases in between. There are 13 residues in the CDR3. From germline, CDR1 is SGHRS and CDR2 YFSETQ. This CDR3 is CASSLDNYNEQFF. CDR3 nucleotides: TGCGCCAGCAGCTTGGACAATTACAATGAGCAGTTCTTC. The whole variable domain, filled in from reference TRBV5-1 and TRBJ2-1, reads KAGVTQTPRYLIKTRGQQVTLSCSPISGHRSVSWYQQTPGQGLQFLFEYFSETQRNKGNFPGRFSGRQFSNSRSEMNVSTLELGDSALYLCASSLDNYNEQFFGPGTRLTVL.

The CDR3 spells CASSYMGGKGTDTQYF. The CDR3 DNA reads as TGTGCCAGCAGTTACATGGGGGGAAAGGGGACAGATACGCAGTATTTT. The chain joins TRBV6-6 to TRBJ2-3; weak D call: TRBD2 (6 bases). Trimming cost V 2 bases and J 3 bases, with 15 bases left between them. Germline CDR1 reads MNHNY; CDR2 reads SVGAGI (reference sequence). CDR3 length: 16 residues.

The chain recombines TRBV6-5 with TRBJ2-3; D gene ambiguous. The CDR3 totals 15 residues. Germline lookup yields CDR1 MNHEY and CDR2 SVGAGI. The germline V and J ends were trimmed by 1 base and 0 bases, with 8 bases remaining between them. CDR3 in amino acids: CASSYYSRSTDTQYF. For the CDR3, the DNA is TGTGCCAGCAGTTACTATAGTCGAAGCACAGATACGCAGTATTTT.

This chain joins TRBV5-4 and TRBJ1-2, with 7 nucleotides matching TRBD1. The junction had 4 bases not matched to a gene; V was cut back by 2 bases and J by 6 bases. CDR3 length equals 13 residues. Per the germline V gene, CDR1 is SGHNT and CDR2 is YYREEE (reference sequence). CDR3 loop: CASSLRQGNGYTF. CDR3 nucleotides: TGTGCCAGCAGCTTAAGACAGGGTAATGGCTACACCTTC.

The chain is built from TRBV5-1 and TRBJ2-3; D gene uncertain. V was shortened by 4 bases and J by 10 bases, with 25 bases between the two germline ends. The CDR3 has 16 amino acids. Germline assignment: CDR1 SGHRS and CDR2 YFSETQ. The CDR3 is CASSPEPVGPQQAQYF. CDR3 DNA sequence: TGCGCCAGCAGCCCGGAGCCGGTGGGTCCCCAACAAGCGCAGTATTTT.

V is TRBV3-1 (or the pseudogene TRBV3-2) and J is TRBJ2-2; TRBD2 is a possible D gene (7 bases). This CDR3 spans 15 amino acids. CDR1 LGHDT and CDR2 YNNKEL come from the germline V gene (reference sequence). The V gene lost 6 bases and the J gene lost 4 bases, with 15 bases spanning the gap. The CDR3 nucleotides are TGTGCCAGCAGTCTAGGGGGGGCGCGCACCGGGGAGCTGTTTTTT. Translation: CASSLGGARTGELFF.

In this sample, this clone turned up once. The chain carries TRBV7-2 and TRBJ2-5, with 9 bases that match TRBD2. The trim removed 5 bases at V and 6 bases at J, leaving 10 bases unmatched. This CDR3 is built from 15 residues. The V gene's germline CDR1 is SGHTA and CDR2 FQGNSA. This CDR3 reads CASSDGAGGRKTQYF. The CDR3 bases are TGTGCCAGCAGCGATGGAGCGGGGGGAAGAAAGACCCAGTACTTC.

This chain connects TRBV7-2 to TRBJ2-5; D gene uncertain. The CDR3 loop spans 14 amino acids. The germline gives CDR1 SGHTA, CDR2 FQGNSA. Trimming removed 1 base from V and 2 bases from J, with 8 bases in between. The CDR3 sequence is CASSLGSNQETQYF. The CDR3 coding sequence is TGTGCCAGCAGCTTAGGGTCTAATCAAGAGACCCAGTACTTC.

This clone occurred a few times. V usage is TRBV7-3 and J usage is TRBJ2-6; unclear D gene. The CDR3 is 17 residues long. CDR1 is SGHTA and CDR2 is FQGTGA in the germline V gene. With 1 base removed from V and 0 bases from J, the gap between germline ends came to 10 bases. The CDR3 loop reads CASSLSAQISGANVLTF. The CDR3 bases are TGTGCCAGCAGCTTAAGTGCGCAAATCTCTGGGGCCAACGTCCTGACTTTC.

The rearrangement uses TRBV6-5 and TRBJ2-1; D gene uncertain. V was pared by 7 bases and J by 4 bases, with 17 bases between. CDR3 length: 15 residues. CDR1 is MNHEY and CDR2 is SVGAGI in the germline V gene. The CDR3 DNA is TGTGCCAGCATTTCCCTAGGTGGAATATACAATGAGCAGTTCTTC. Translation: CASISLGGIYNEQFF.

The rearrangement links TRBV6-5 to TRBJ2-1; TRBD2 matches 9 bases. CDR3 size: 15 residues. The junction had 10 bases not matched to a gene; V was cut back by 5 bases and J by 8 bases. From germline, CDR1 is MNHEY and CDR2 SVGAGI. In nucleotides, the CDR3 is TGTGCCAGCAGTCGCTTAGCGGGGGCCCCCGATGAGCAGTTCTTC. Translated, it gives CASSRLAGAPDEQFF.

The chain combines TRBV11-2 with TRBJ2-7; 7 nucleotides align to TRBD2. The V and J ends lost 2 bases and 2 bases, in that order; junction bases with no gene match: 6. This CDR3 has 15 amino acids. Germline CDR1 reads SGHAT; CDR2 reads FQNNGV. In DNA form, the CDR3 reads TGTGCCAGCAGCTTATCAGCGGGACGGACCTACGAGCAGTACTTC. Residues: CASSLSAGRTYEQYF.

The rearrangement links TRBV29-1 to TRBJ2-1; TRBD1 is a possible D gene (6 bases). Germline values: CDR1 SQVTM, CDR2 ANQGSEA. Trimming pared 6 bases from V and 14 bases from J, leaving 14 bases between. This CDR3 contains 10 residues. CDR3 region: CSVHGQTEFF. The CDR3 bases are TGCAGCGTCCACGGACAGACGGAGTTCTTC.

J is TRBJ2-7 and V is TRBV4-1; 10 bases line up with TRBD2. This CDR3 is built from 17 residues. V shed 1 base, J shed 2 bases, and the junction held 8 bases outside the gene matches. Germline loops: CDR1 MGHRA, CDR2 YSYEKL. CDR3: CASSQARTSGAPYEQYF. CDR3 bases: TGCGCCAGCAGCCAAGCCCGAACTAGCGGGGCCCCCTACGAGCAGTACTTC.

This clone was counted a single time. The gene calls are TRBV30 and TRBJ2-7; D might be TRBD2 (5 bases). Looked up from germline, CDR1 is GTSNPN and CDR2 is SVGIG (reference sequence). The CDR3 contains 11 residues. V gave up 8 bases and J gave up 1 base, with 9 bases separating them. The CDR3 nucleotides are TGTGCCAGTCGGGGTTCCTACGAGCAGTACTTC. Its protein is CASRGSYEQYF.

This chain joins TRBV6-2 or TRBV6-3 and TRBJ2-7, with D perhaps matching TRBD2 (5 bases). Trimming removed 3 bases from V and 2 bases from J, with 14 bases in between. CDR1 MNHEY and CDR2 SVGEGT come from the germline V gene. CDR3 length equals 15 residues. The CDR3 loop is CASSYRSLGAYEQYF. CDR3 coding DNA: TGTGCCAGCAGTTATAGGTCCCTCGGGGCCTACGAGCAGTACTTC.

V gene TRBV27 combines with J gene TRBJ2-7; D is possibly TRBD1 (6 bases). The CDR3 has 14 amino acids. CDR1 and CDR2 from the germline V gene are MNHEY and SMNVEV (reference sequence). Trimming shortened V by 4 bases and J by 5 bases, and 15 bases separated the two germline ends. The CDR3 DNA is TGTGCCAGCAGTTCGCGGCAGGGGATCGACGAGCAGTACTTC. It translates to CASSSRQGIDEQYF.

The chain links TRBV29-1 to TRBJ2-3; D is ambiguous. The V gene lost 2 bases and the J gene lost 0 bases, with 9 bases spanning the gap. This CDR3 is 14 amino acids long. CDR1 and CDR2 (germline): SQVTM, ANQGSEA. CDR3 residues: CSVERRLSTDTQYF. CDR3 bases: TGCAGCGTTGAACGGAGATTAAGCACAGATACGCAGTATTTT.

This chain links TRBV19 with TRBJ2-2; D remains ambiguous. CDR3 length: 17 amino acids. V was shortened by 6 bases and J by 0 bases, with 17 bases between the two germline ends. CDR1 LNHDA and CDR2 SQIVND come from the germline V gene (reference sequence). The CDR3 region has the DNA TGTGCCAGTAGCACCCCGGTTTTATACGCGAACACCGGGGAGCTGTTTTTT. Protein: CASSTPVLYANTGELFF.

Turning to this clone: Other nucleotide sequences from this sample produce the same CDR3. J is TRBJ2-2 and V is TRBV4-1, with D unclear. This CDR3 spans 13 amino acids. The ends were cut back, 4 bases at V and 1 base at J, with 4 bases in the middle. Germline V gives CDR1 MGHRA, CDR2 YSYEKL. Written as DNA, the CDR3 is TGCGCCAGCAGCCCCGGGAACACCGGGGAGCTGTTTTTT. Amino acids: CASSPGNTGELFF.

The gene calls are TRBV6-2 or TRBV6-3 and TRBJ2-3; the D gene is possibly TRBD2 (5 bases). The CDR3 is 14 residues long. Between the trimmed V and J ends, which lost 2 bases and 2 bases, there was a span of 8 bases. Germline lookup yields CDR1 MNHEY and CDR2 SVGEGT. The CDR3 coding sequence is TGTGCCAGCAGTTACCCGGGAATCACAGATACGCAGTATTTT. Its protein product is CASSYPGITDTQYF.

The chain employs TRBV5-1 and TRBJ1-4, with D possibly matching TRBD1 (5 bases). The CDR3 length is 15 residues. Germline V gene data show CDR1 as SGHRS and CDR2 as YFSETQ. V lost 0 bases and J lost 8, with 14 bases in between. CDR3 sequence: CASSLGGSSEEKLFF. CDR3 DNA sequence: TGCGCCAGCAGCTTGGGGGGCAGCTCCGAGGAAAAACTGTTTTTT.

The chain uses TRBV24-1 and TRBJ2-2; TRBD2 matches 10 bases. Trimming removed 12 bases from V and 3 bases from J; junction bases left unmatched: 15. Germline-derived CDR1 and CDR2 are KGHDR and SFDVKD. This CDR3 is built from 17 residues. The CDR3 DNA reads TGTGCCGTTCGTAAGCGGGGGGGGCCTTTGGACACCGGGGAGCTGTTTTTT. Translation gives CAVRKRGGPLDTGELFF.

The V call is TRBV4-3, the J call TRBJ2-3; 13 nucleotides agree with TRBD2. The CDR3 runs to 14 residues. V dropped 3 bases and J dropped 6; count of bases not matched to a gene: 0. The V gene's germline CDR1 is LGHNA and CDR2 YSLEER. Written as DNA, the CDR3 is TGCGCCAGCAGCCAGGGACTAGCGGGGGATACGCAGTATTTT. Amino acids: CASSQGLAGDTQYF.

The CDR3 spells CASSTGGEGNQPQHF. The DNA for the CDR3 is TGTGCCAGCAGTACAGGGGGCGAGGGCAATCAGCCCCAGCATTTT. The chain has TRBV28 and TRBJ1-5, with 9 bases aligning to TRBD1. V was clipped by 5 bases and J by 2 bases; unmatched bases: 4. Germline V CDR1 and CDR2: MDHEN, SYDVKM. There are 15 residues in the CDR3.

This clone has a handful of counts. The V and J genes are TRBV12-1 and TRBJ1-3; the D call TRBD1 from the table was never checked on the DNA. TRBV12-1 is a documented pseudogene. The CDR3 loop spans 17 amino acids. The CDR3 DNA reads as TGTGCCAGCAGCTTTGCCAAACTCAGGGAAACTGGAAACACCATATATTTT. This translates into CASSFAKLRETGNTIYF.

The rearrangement links TRBV18 to TRBJ1-1, with D perhaps TRBD1 (6 bases). The CDR3 covers 14 residues. Trimming took 5 bases from V and 1 from J, leaving 11 bases between them. Germline CDR1 reads KGHSH; CDR2 reads LQKENI. CDR3 bases: TGTGCCAGCTCAAAGGACAGACAGAACACTGAAGCTTTCTTT. This encodes CASSKDRQNTEAFF.

DNA of the CDR3: TGTGCCAGCAGTTATGGTCTAGCGGGAGAGTCCTACGAGCAGTACTTC. As protein: CASSYGLAGESYEQYF. The chain employs TRBV6-5 and TRBJ2-7; 10 positions agree with TRBD2. The trim removed 3 bases at V and 1 base at J, leaving 6 bases unmatched. CDR1 and CDR2 (germline): MNHEY, SVGAGI. CDR3 length equals 16 residues.